This T cell receptor (beta chain) was recovered during a study of blood T cell repertoires in COVID-19. V lost 6 bases, J lost 3 bases, and 15 bases stayed unmatched. This CDR3 is built from 18 residues. Germline CDR1 is WNHNN and CDR2 is SYGVQD (reference sequence). The method was immunoSEQ multiplex PCR; TCRdb's version includes in-frame clones alone and lacks a portion of them. This sample yields around 190,000 clones, of which roughly 84% are seen a single time; roughly a sixth belongs to the top ten. The V and J genes are TRBV10-1 and TRBJ1-5, with 9 bases fitting TRBD1. Source material: peripheral blood. The sequence was collected from a man aged 50 to 59 with COVID-19, enrolled during active disease. Here the CDR3 DNA reads TGCGCCAGCAGCCAAACCCCGGGACAGGGCAGAGTCAATCAGCCCCAGCATTTT. Its translation is CASSQTPGQGRVNQPQHF.